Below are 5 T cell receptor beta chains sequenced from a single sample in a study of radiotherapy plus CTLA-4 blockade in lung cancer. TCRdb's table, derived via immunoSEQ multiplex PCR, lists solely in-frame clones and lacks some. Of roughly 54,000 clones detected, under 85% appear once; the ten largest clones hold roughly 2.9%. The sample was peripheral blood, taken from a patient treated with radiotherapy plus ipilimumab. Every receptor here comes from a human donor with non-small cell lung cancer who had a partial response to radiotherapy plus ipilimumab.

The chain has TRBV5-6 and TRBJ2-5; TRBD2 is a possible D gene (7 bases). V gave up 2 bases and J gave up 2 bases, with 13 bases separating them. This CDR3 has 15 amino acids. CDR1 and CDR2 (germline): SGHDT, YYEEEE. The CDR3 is CASSFGGGGQETQYF. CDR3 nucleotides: TGTGCCAGCAGCTTTGGAGGGGGGGGTCAAGAGACCCAGTACTTC.

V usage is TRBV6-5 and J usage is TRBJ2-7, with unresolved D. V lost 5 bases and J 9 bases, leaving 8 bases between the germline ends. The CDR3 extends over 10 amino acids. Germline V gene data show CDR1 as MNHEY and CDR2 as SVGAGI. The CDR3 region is CASSVGGQYF. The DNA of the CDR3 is TGTGCCAGCAGTGTCGGTGGGCAGTACTTC.

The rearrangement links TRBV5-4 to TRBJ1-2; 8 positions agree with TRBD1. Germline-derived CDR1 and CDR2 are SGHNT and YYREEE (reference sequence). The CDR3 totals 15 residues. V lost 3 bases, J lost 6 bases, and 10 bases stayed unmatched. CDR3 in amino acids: CASSWVQGAGHGYTF. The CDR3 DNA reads TGTGCCAGCAGCTGGGTTCAGGGGGCAGGACATGGCTACACCTTC.

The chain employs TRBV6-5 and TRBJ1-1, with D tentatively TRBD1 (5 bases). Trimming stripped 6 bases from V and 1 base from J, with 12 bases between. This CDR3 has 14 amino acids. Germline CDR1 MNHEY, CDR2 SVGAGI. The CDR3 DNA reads TGTGCCAGCAGAAATCAGGGCGCGAACACTGAAGCTTTCTTT. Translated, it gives CASRNQGANTEAFF.

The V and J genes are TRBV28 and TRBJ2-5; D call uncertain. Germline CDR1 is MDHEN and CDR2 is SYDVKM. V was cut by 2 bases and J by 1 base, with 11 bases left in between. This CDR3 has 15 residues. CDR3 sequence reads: CASSLGGYSQETQYF. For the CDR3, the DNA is TGTGCCAGCAGTTTAGGCGGCTACTCCCAAGAGACCCAGTACTTC. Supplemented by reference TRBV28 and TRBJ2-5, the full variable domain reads DVKVTQSSRYLVKRTGEKVFLECVQDMDHENMFWYRQDPGLGLRLIYFSYDVKMKEKGDIPEGYSVSREKKERFSLILESASTNQTSMYLCASSLGGYSQETQYFGPGTRLLVL.